These 4 T cell receptor beta chains originate from one sample sequenced in a study of healthy donors' naive CD4 and CD8 T cells. TCR libraries were built from approximately 490 ng of total RNA by linear amplification. MiXCR was run by TCRdb on the reads, yielding one entry per CDR3 protein. Of about 180,000 distinct CDR3 sequences listed, about 74% were seen once; the top ten hold 2% to 2.5%. The specimen sequenced was naive CD4+ and CD8+ T cells sorted from blood, pooled from several donors. These receptors all come from a pool of human donors in good health; the sample pools cells from several healthy donors.

The chain links TRBV6-5 to TRBJ2-7; a weak D match, TRBD1 (5 bases). Germline V gives CDR1 MNHEY, CDR2 SVGAGI. The CDR3 is 14 residues long. V lost 3 bases to trimming and J lost 5 bases, with 14 bases between them. The DNA of the CDR3 is TGTGCCAGCAGTTATTTGTACAGGTCGGACGAGCAGTACTTC. Its translation is CASSYLYRSDEQYF.

To note about this clonotype: The junction shows a germline mismatch at one end, possibly a read error. V usage is TRBV5-6 and J usage is TRBJ2-2, with D possibly TRBD2 on 6 matching bases. The CDR3 loop spans 12 amino acids. CDR1 is SGHDT, CDR2 YYEEEE, per germline. The CDR3 DNA reads as TGTGCCAGCAGCTTCGTTCTCGGGGGGCTGTTTTTT. It encodes CASSFVLGGLFF. The entire variable domain, with the rest obtained from reference TRBV5-6 and TRBJ2-2, is as follows: DAGVTQSPTHLIKTRGQQVTLRCSPKSGHDTVSWYQQALGQGPQFIFQYYEEEERQRGNFPDRFSGHQFPNYSSELNVNALLLGDSALYLCASSFVLGGLFFGEGSRLTVL.

The chain links TRBV27 to TRBJ2-1; D is perhaps TRBD1 or TRBD2 (5 bases each). Trimming cost V 2 bases and J 9 bases, with 8 bases left between them. This CDR3 contains 12 residues. In germline, CDR1 is MNHEY, CDR2 SMNVEV (reference sequence). CDR3 in amino acids: CASSLRGVEQFF. The CDR3 DNA is TGTGCCAGCAGTTTAAGGGGAGTTGAGCAGTTCTTC.

This clonotype has a handful of counts. The CDR3 loop is CASSSSGVEQYF. The CDR3 DNA reads TGCGCCAGCAGCTCCTCAGGGGTGGAGCAGTACTTC. The chain combines TRBV5-1 with TRBJ2-7, with D possibly being TRBD1 (6 bases). Trimming removed 3 bases at V and 7 bases at J, with 11 bases between. This CDR3 has 12 residues. Germline V lookup: CDR1 SGHRS, CDR2 YFSETQ.